This entry describes one T cell receptor (beta chain). Its antigen remains unknown. This entry belongs to a study of CD8+ T cells in alopecia areata. Regarding the study as a whole: The study found higher clonality in lesional than normal scalp, especially in alopecia totalis/universalis.

Germline loops: CDR1 SGHDN, CDR2 FVKESK. V lost 1 base to trimming and J lost 6 bases, with 15 bases between them. This CDR3 has 16 residues. Once RNA had been extracted, it was reverse transcribed into cDNA to act as the sequencing template. The table came from immunoSEQ multiplex PCR; TCRdb's copy has only in-frame clones and leaves some out. The sample has 200,000 to 250,000 clones, 50% to 75% seen once. Indicated treatment: oral pan-JAK inhibitor, 5-10 mg twice daily. This sequence was found in a human donor with alopecia areata. The sequences come from CD4+ T cells sorted from blood, collected at week 4, from a patient treated with tofacitinib. V and J are TRBV14 and TRBJ1-4, with D possibly being TRBD1 (5 bases). CDR3 nucleotide sequence: TGTGCCAGCAGCCAAGTTGTGCAGAGACAGCATGAAAAACTGTTTTTT. Translated, it gives CASSQVVQRQHEKLFF.